This T cell receptor (beta chain) comes out of a study of OX40 agonist ivuxolimab in advanced cancers. Across the whole study: Earlier anti-PD-1, anti-PD-L1 or anti-CTLA-4 therapy was permitted; roughly 42% had received some.

Some clones are missing from TCRdb's copy, which holds only in-frame ones; the method was immunoSEQ multiplex PCR. The sample has roughly 50,000 clones; 70% to 80% are singletons. Whole-study findings and limits: At doses 0.1 to 3.0 mg/kg, CD4+ and CD8+ clones expanded.

The CDR3 has 14 amino acids. Germline V lookup: CDR1 MNHEY, CDR2 SVGAGI. V dropped 0 bases and J dropped 14 bases, with 14 bases sitting between them. A word on this clone: Its antigen is currently unknown.

The chain couples TRBV6-5 to TRBJ1-6; possible D gene TRBD1, 6 bases. The sequence was obtained from an adult with an advanced solid tumor such as melanoma, head and neck, liver or kidney cancer. The material sequenced was CD4+ or CD8+ T cells sorted from blood, taken in a trial of the OX40 agonist ivuxolimab. The CDR3 reads CASSYSLGGDTLHF. The CDR3 nucleotides are TGTGCCAGCAGTTACTCTTTGGGAGGGGACACCCTCCACTTT.